This section outlines one T cell receptor (beta chain) sequence together with its context. Per the germline V gene, CDR1 is SQVTM and CDR2 is ANQGSEA. The length of the CDR3 is 12 residues. Between the trimmed V and J ends, which lost 1 base and 4 bases, there was a span of 7 bases. The record originates from a study of blood T cell repertoires in COVID-19. Study details: COVID-19 samples, acute and convalescent, were from the United States, Italy and Spain. In each case, the material was cDNA or gDNA derived from T cells, B-cell-depleted T cells, or PBMCs.

In the original analysis: Amplification from reference gene primers served as the basis for estimated nucleated cell counts. The protocol was immunoSEQ multiplex PCR, while the TCRdb copy is restricted to in-frame clones and leaves out a portion. That table supplies the V and J calls and clone size; D and trimming were determined from the DNA. Here the sample spans about 130,000 clones, roughly 80% being singletons. Patients at the Seattle site were enrolled during active infection and followed longitudinally. Sequenced: peripheral blood. V and J are TRBV29-1 and TRBJ1-2; D may be TRBD1 (5 bases). The TCR was taken from a woman aged 70-85 years with COVID-19, enrolled during active disease. The chain's CDR3 is CSVEGRAYGYTF. CDR3 sequence (DNA): TGCAGCGTTGAAGGCAGGGCCTATGGCTACACCTTC.